The rows below give T cell receptor beta chains drawn from one sample of a study of blood T cell repertoires in COVID-19. Assay used: immunoSEQ multiplex PCR; TCRdb lists only in-frame clones, some missing. The sample shows around 250,000 clones, approximately 84% of them seen only once. What was sequenced was PBMCs or T cells enriched from blood (not recorded which). The receptors derive from a man aged 50 to 59 who had recovered from COVID-19. Each CDR3 is given with its conserved first and last residue. A D gene is named only where the DNA matches it firmly. For some rows the clone size is stated as once, few or many, or as a class when expanded; others skip it.

j_call: TRBJ2-1
d_call: NA
clone_size: NA
v_call: TRBV3-1/TRBV3-2
cdr3_aa: CASSQAGTSGNEQFF
cdr3_nt: TGTGCCAGCAGCCAAGCCGGTACCAGCGGGAATGAGCAGTTCTTC

j_call: TRBJ1-6
d_call: TRBD1
clone_size: NA
v_call: TRBV15
cdr3_aa: CATSREQGAGSPLHF
cdr3_nt: TGTGCCACCAGCAGAGAACAGGGGGCCGGTTCACCCCTCCACTTT

j_call: TRBJ1-1
d_call: TRBD1
clone_size: NA
v_call: TRBV11-2
cdr3_aa: CASSQDRGTEAFF
cdr3_nt: TGTGCCAGCAGCCAGGACAGGGGCACTGAAGCTTTCTTT

j_call: TRBJ2-3
d_call: NA
clone_size: NA
v_call: TRBV6-6
cdr3_aa: CASSRGTLPSTDTQYF
cdr3_nt: TGTGCCAGCAGTCGAGGGACTCTCCCCAGCACAGATACGCAGTATTTT

j_call: TRBJ1-1
d_call: NA
clone_size: NA
v_call: TRBV9
cdr3_aa: CASRGEFAEAFF
cdr3_nt: TGTGCCAGCAGGGGAGAGTTCGCCGAAGCTTTCTTT

j_call: TRBJ1-2
d_call: NA
clone_size: NA
v_call: TRBV12-3/TRBV12-4
cdr3_aa: CASSLVSNYGYTF
cdr3_nt: TGTGCCAGCAGCTTAGTCAGTAACTATGGCTACACCTTC

j_call: TRBJ1-4
d_call: TRBD1
clone_size: NA
v_call: TRBV7-8
cdr3_aa: CASSPRGRPEKLFF
cdr3_nt: TGTGCCAGCAGCCCGAGGGGGCGCCCGGAAAAACTGTTTTTT

j_call: TRBJ2-2
d_call: TRBD1
clone_size: NA
v_call: TRBV5-1
cdr3_aa: CASCPRWTGAGELFF
cdr3_nt: TGCGCCAGCTGCCCCCGTTGGACAGGGGCCGGGGAGCTGTTTTTT

j_call: TRBJ2-1
d_call: NA
clone_size: few
v_call: TRBV24-1
cdr3_aa: CATSDSQGKDEQFF
cdr3_nt: TGTGCCACCAGTGATTCGCAGGGTAAAGATGAGCAGTTCTTC

j_call: TRBJ1-2
d_call: TRBD1
clone_size: NA
v_call: TRBV6-4
cdr3_aa: CASSDLDRSGRGYTF
cdr3_nt: TGTGCCAGCAGTGACTTGGACAGGTCGGGTCGGGGCTACACCTTC

j_call: TRBJ2-7
d_call: NA
clone_size: NA
v_call: TRBV7-6
cdr3_aa: CASRPEVQPGEQYF
cdr3_nt: TGTGCCAGCAGGCCCGAAGTTCAGCCGGGGGAGCAGTACTTC

j_call: TRBJ2-2
d_call: NA
clone_size: NA
v_call: TRBV10-1
cdr3_aa: CASQGRTNTGELFF
cdr3_nt: TGCGCCAGCCAGGGGCGGACGAACACCGGGGAGCTGTTTTTT

j_call: TRBJ1-2
d_call: NA
clone_size: NA
v_call: TRBV14
cdr3_aa: CASSPRLREGVIIDGYTF
cdr3_nt: TGTGCCAGCAGCCCCCGGCTCCGGGAGGGGGTGATTATTGATGGCTACACCTTC

j_call: TRBJ2-1
d_call: TRBD1
clone_size: NA
v_call: TRBV24-1
cdr3_aa: CATSDLRGHEQFF
cdr3_nt: TGTGCCACCAGTGATTTAAGGGGGCATGAGCAGTTCTTC

j_call: TRBJ2-1
d_call: TRBD2
clone_size: NA
v_call: TRBV5-1
cdr3_aa: CASSLSPSGGAGYPYNEQFF
cdr3_nt: TGCGCCAGCAGCTTGTCCCCTAGCGGGGGGGCCGGTTATCCCTACAATGAGCAGTTCTTC

j_call: TRBJ1-3
d_call: NA
clone_size: NA
v_call: TRBV2
cdr3_aa: CASSEYRTGNTIYF
cdr3_nt: TGTGCCAGCAGTGAGTACAGGACTGGAAACACCATATATTTT

j_call: TRBJ1-2
d_call: NA
clone_size: NA
v_call: TRBV12-5
cdr3_aa: CASGFADRKLTGYTF
cdr3_nt: TGTGCTAGTGGTTTCGCCGACAGGAAGCTTACTGGCTACACCTTC

j_call: TRBJ1-2
d_call: NA
clone_size: NA
v_call: TRBV11-1
cdr3_aa: CASSLESPDQGYTF
cdr3_nt: TGTGCCAGCAGCTTAGAGAGTCCCGATCAAGGCTACACCTTC

j_call: TRBJ2-3
d_call: TRBD2
clone_size: NA
v_call: TRBV30
cdr3_aa: CAGTHGTSGEFTDTQYF
cdr3_nt: TGTGCCGGGACACATGGGACTAGCGGGGAGTTCACAGATACGCAGTATTTT

j_call: TRBJ2-3
d_call: TRBD2
clone_size: few
v_call: TRBV6-5
cdr3_aa: CASYSGGAYTDTQYF
cdr3_nt: TGTGCCAGCTATAGCGGGGGGGCGTACACAGATACGCAGTATTTT

j_call: TRBJ2-7
d_call: TRBD1
clone_size: once
v_call: TRBV29-1
cdr3_aa: CSVGPTGGLGEQYF
cdr3_nt: TGCAGCGTTGGGCCGACAGGGGGCCTTGGGGAGCAGTACTTC

j_call: TRBJ1-1
d_call: NA
clone_size: NA
v_call: TRBV6-5
cdr3_aa: CASTTGGRDEAFF
cdr3_nt: TGTGCCAGCACCACGGGGGGGCGAGACGAAGCTTTCTTT

j_call: TRBJ1-1
d_call: TRBD1
clone_size: NA
v_call: TRBV19
cdr3_aa: CASTLDREVGEAFF
cdr3_nt: TGTGCCAGTACCCTGGACAGGGAGGTAGGTGAAGCTTTCTTT

j_call: TRBJ1-1
d_call: TRBD1
clone_size: NA
v_call: TRBV7-3
cdr3_aa: CASSLKGQGLLNTEAFF
cdr3_nt: TGTGCCAGCAGCTTAAAGGGACAGGGACTTCTGAACACTGAAGCTTTCTTT

j_call: TRBJ2-3
d_call: TRBD2
clone_size: NA
v_call: TRBV2
cdr3_aa: CASSRTSGDTDTQYF
cdr3_nt: TGTGCCAGCAGCCGTACTAGCGGGGACACAGATACGCAGTATTTT

j_call: TRBJ1-6
d_call: TRBD1
clone_size: NA
v_call: TRBV18
cdr3_aa: CASSPDISRDRVNSPLHF
cdr3_nt: TGTGCCAGCTCACCAGACATATCACGGGACAGGGTTAATTCACCCCTCCACTTT

j_call: TRBJ2-2
d_call: NA
clone_size: once
v_call: TRBV7-6
cdr3_aa: CASSLVVPMNTGELFF
cdr3_nt: TGTGCCAGCAGCTTAGTAGTTCCCATGAACACCGGGGAGCTGTTTTTT

j_call: TRBJ2-3
d_call: TRBD2
clone_size: NA
v_call: TRBV18
cdr3_aa: CASSPAAGGGDTQYF
cdr3_nt: TGTGCCAGCTCACCAGCGGCGGGAGGAGGAGATACGCAGTATTTT

j_call: TRBJ2-7
d_call: NA
clone_size: NA
v_call: TRBV6-2/TRBV6-3
cdr3_aa: CASSPPGGREQYF
cdr3_nt: TGTGCCAGCAGTCCACCCGGAGGGCGGGAGCAGTACTTC

j_call: TRBJ1-6
d_call: TRBD1
clone_size: NA
v_call: TRBV24-1
cdr3_aa: CATSSGQGNSPLHF
cdr3_nt: TGTGCCACCAGCTCCGGACAGGGGAATTCACCCCTCCACTTT

j_call: TRBJ2-4
d_call: TRBD2
clone_size: NA
v_call: TRBV19
cdr3_aa: CASSPGTSGIQYF
cdr3_nt: TGTGCCAGTAGTCCGGGGACTAGCGGCATTCAGTACTTC

j_call: TRBJ1-2
d_call: NA
clone_size: NA
v_call: TRBV19
cdr3_aa: CASSSGALSYTF
cdr3_nt: TGTGCCAGTAGTTCAGGGGCATTAAGCTACACCTTC

j_call: TRBJ2-1
d_call: NA
clone_size: NA
v_call: TRBV7-2
cdr3_aa: CASSKRGSYNEQFF
cdr3_nt: TGTGCCAGCAGCAAGCGTGGCTCCTACAATGAGCAGTTCTTC

j_call: TRBJ1-1
d_call: NA
clone_size: NA
v_call: TRBV10-3
cdr3_aa: CATGSITEAFF
cdr3_nt: TGTGCCACGGGAAGCATCACTGAAGCTTTCTTT

j_call: TRBJ2-3
d_call: NA
clone_size: NA
v_call: TRBV28
cdr3_aa: CASLRGRRGTDTQYF
cdr3_nt: TGTGCCAGCCTAAGGGGCCGCAGAGGCACAGATACGCAGTATTTT

j_call: TRBJ1-6
d_call: NA
clone_size: NA
v_call: TRBV15
cdr3_aa: CATSIDRNSYNSPLHF
cdr3_nt: TGTGCCACCAGCATCGACAGGAACTCCTATAATTCACCCCTCCACTTT

j_call: TRBJ2-7
d_call: TRBD2
clone_size: NA
v_call: TRBV7-2
cdr3_aa: CASSLATSGRGFYEQYF
cdr3_nt: TGTGCCAGCAGCTTAGCGACTAGCGGGAGGGGCTTCTACGAGCAGTACTTC

j_call: TRBJ2-3
d_call: TRBD1
clone_size: few
v_call: TRBV11-3
cdr3_aa: CASSDPGTGADTQYF
cdr3_nt: TGTGCCAGCAGCGATCCCGGGACAGGGGCAGATACGCAGTATTTT

j_call: TRBJ2-2
d_call: NA
clone_size: NA
v_call: TRBV10-1
cdr3_aa: CASKGDPNTGELFF
cdr3_nt: TGCGCCAGCAAGGGGGACCCTAACACCGGGGAGCTGTTTTTT

j_call: TRBJ1-1
d_call: NA
clone_size: NA
v_call: TRBV6-5
cdr3_aa: CASSYARTEAFF
cdr3_nt: TGTGCCAGCAGTTACGCCCGGACTGAAGCTTTCTTT

j_call: TRBJ1-1
d_call: NA
clone_size: NA
v_call: TRBV7-8
cdr3_aa: CASSSSLFIEAFF
cdr3_nt: TGTGCCAGCAGCTCGTCTCTCTTTATTGAAGCTTTCTTT

j_call: TRBJ1-2
d_call: NA
clone_size: once
v_call: TRBV7-9
cdr3_aa: CASSFLTGIGYTF
cdr3_nt: TGTGCCAGCAGCTTTTTAACAGGGATCGGCTACACCTTC

j_call: TRBJ2-3
d_call: NA
clone_size: NA
v_call: TRBV7-2
cdr3_aa: CASSLGGTLTDTQYF
cdr3_nt: TGTGCCAGCAGCCTTGGCGGGACTCTCACAGATACGCAGTATTTT

j_call: TRBJ1-2
d_call: NA
clone_size: NA
v_call: TRBV28
cdr3_aa: CASSLLGEYGYTF
cdr3_nt: TGTGCCAGCAGTTTGTTAGGGGAATATGGCTACACCTTC

j_call: TRBJ1-6
d_call: NA
clone_size: NA
v_call: TRBV6-1
cdr3_aa: CASSENLAIPLHF
cdr3_nt: TGTGCCAGCAGTGAGAATCTAGCCATTCCCCTCCACTTT

j_call: TRBJ1-6
d_call: NA
clone_size: NA
v_call: TRBV21-1
cdr3_aa: CASSISSGQLNSPLHF
cdr3_nt: TGTGCCAGCAGCATTTCGTCCGGACAGCTTAATTCACCCCTCCACTTT

j_call: TRBJ1-5
d_call: NA
clone_size: NA
v_call: TRBV3-1/TRBV3-2
cdr3_aa: CASSGTFTMVPQHF
cdr3_nt: TGTGCCAGCAGCGGGACTTTTACCATGGTCCCCCAGCATTTT

j_call: TRBJ1-1
d_call: NA
clone_size: NA
v_call: TRBV19
cdr3_aa: CASSIARDTEAFF
cdr3_nt: TGTGCCAGTAGTATCGCCAGGGACACTGAAGCTTTCTTT

j_call: TRBJ1-2
d_call: NA
clone_size: few
v_call: TRBV5-1
cdr3_aa: CASSLEDGRNYGYTF
cdr3_nt: TGCGCCAGCAGCTTGGAGGACGGGAGAAACTATGGCTACACCTTC

j_call: TRBJ1-2
d_call: NA
clone_size: once
v_call: TRBV6-5
cdr3_aa: CASRKSGRGWAGYTF
cdr3_nt: TGTGCCAGCAGAAAATCGGGCAGGGGTTGGGCTGGCTACACCTTC

j_call: TRBJ1-1
d_call: NA
clone_size: NA
v_call: TRBV7-9
cdr3_aa: CASSLGRTEAFF
cdr3_nt: TGTGCCAGCAGCTTAGGGCGGACTGAAGCTTTCTTT